The T cell receptor beta chain under discussion was sequenced for a study of blood T cell repertoires in COVID-19. Study in general: Spain, Italy and the United States supplied samples that represented acute and convalescent COVID-19. T cells, B-cell-depleted T cells, or PBMCs provided the cDNA or gDNA that served as material.

Germline values: CDR1 SGHTS, CDR2 YDEGEE. The CDR3 runs 13 residues. The germline V and J ends were trimmed by 1 base and 1 base, with 3 bases remaining between them. Study processing details: It was from reference gene primer amplification that nucleated cell counts were estimated. The table came from immunoSEQ multiplex PCR; TCRdb's copy has only in-frame clones and leaves some out. The DNA was the basis for D and trimming; V, J and clone size are from that table. Here the sample spans tens of thousands of clones, 88% being singletons. The receptor's source is an elderly woman with acute or convalescent COVID-19. Sequences were obtained from peripheral blood. The chain has TRBV5-8 and TRBJ1-3; no definite D call. The CDR3 DNA follows: TGTGCCAGCAGCTTGCATTCTGGAAACACCATATATTTT. Translating gives CASSLHSGNTIYF.